The entry that follows covers one TCR beta chain sequence. CDR3 size: 13 residues. V gave up 6 bases and J gave up 5 bases; unmatched junction bases: 2. The germline gives CDR1 ENHRY, CDR2 SYGVKD. Participants spanned ages roughly 18 to 95 years and resided in 24 US areas. Clinical history as reported by participants underpinned cohort assignment. For recovered donors of Cohort 3, there were two negative PCRs, clearance, or symptom resolution. The data derive from a study of blood T cell repertoires in COVID-19. Per the original data handling: Amplification with reference gene primers provided the estimates of nucleated cell counts. Produced via immunoSEQ multiplex PCR; TCRdb's table is partial and in-frame only. The DNA was the basis for D and trimming; V, J and clone size are from that table. Of 220,000 or so clones listed, 84% were seen once; the top ten hold approximately 6.2%.

This receptor was obtained from a woman in her thirties or forties who had recovered from COVID-19. The chain combines TRBV10-3 with TRBJ1-5; TRBD1 agrees at 9 bases. Input material: PBMCs or T cells enriched from blood (not recorded which). CDR3: CAIRRTGDQPQHF. The CDR3 region has the DNA TGTGCCATCAGACGGACAGGGGATCAGCCCCAGCATTTT.